This entry lists 28 T cell receptor beta chains sequenced from one sample in a study of CD8 T cells in Susac syndrome. The authors reverse transcribed roughly 0.5 to 1 ug RNA with random hexamers. TCRdb passed the immunoSEQ multiplex PCR reads through MiXCR, listing each CDR3 protein once. Among under 200,000 distinct CDR3 sequences, around 95% were seen once, and the ten largest hold 0.15% to 0.2%. Sequenced sample: CD8+ T cells from PBMCs. Every receptor here comes from a human donor with multiple sclerosis.

The V gene is TRBV24-1, the J gene TRBJ2-1; 9 nucleotides agree with TRBD1. The V gene's germline CDR1 is KGHDR and CDR2 SFDVKD. The CDR3 covers 16 residues. V shed 3 bases, J shed 6 bases, and the junction held 8 bases outside the gene matches. The CDR3 protein is CATSDPGTGYPNEQFF. The CDR3 nucleotides read TGTGCCACCAGTGATCCCGGGACAGGGTATCCCAATGAGCAGTTCTTC.

This sequence joins TRBV5-6 and TRBJ2-7; 9 nucleotides match TRBD1. Trimming at V came to 3 bases and at J to 6 bases, leaving 1 base not matched to a gene. This CDR3 is built from 12 residues. The germline CDR1 and CDR2 sequences are SGHDT and YYEEEE. For the CDR3, the DNA is TGTGCCAGCAGCTGGACAGGGGTCGAGCAGTACTTC. Protein product: CASSWTGVEQYF.

The chain joins TRBV28 to TRBJ2-3; a possible D gene is TRBD1 (6 bases). The CDR3 is 15 residues long. Germline V gene data show CDR1 as MDHEN and CDR2 as SYDVKM. Trimming took off 10 bases at V and 6 bases at J, with 23 bases between the two ends. CDR3 residues: CATDSDSPVRDTQYF. CDR3 DNA sequence: TGTGCCACCGACTCGGACAGCCCCGTCCGGGATACGCAGTATTTT.

This clonotype was found a few times. The V gene is TRBV16, the J gene TRBJ1-1; TRBD1 is a possible D gene (5 bases). The CDR3 spans 13 residues. CDR1 and CDR2 (germline): KGHSY, FQNENV. Trimming took 3 bases from V and 1 from J, leaving 6 bases between them. Here the CDR3 DNA reads TGTGCCAGCAGCCAGGGGGGGAACACTGAAGCTTTCTTT. Protein sequence: CASSQGGNTEAFF. Using reference TRBV16 and TRBJ1-1 for the parts outside the CDR3, the full variable domain is GEEVAQTPKHLVRGEGQKAKLYCAPIKGHSYVFWYQQVLKNEFKFLISFQNENVFDETGMPKERFSAKCLPNSPCSLEIQATKLEDSAVYFCASSQGGNTEAFFGQGTRLTVV.

J is TRBJ2-5 and V is TRBV27, with 10 bases fitting TRBD2. The CDR3 is 14 amino acids. Looked up from germline, CDR1 is MNHEY and CDR2 is SMNVEV (reference sequence). The CDR3 sequence is CSQAGGPSEETQYF. CDR3 nucleotides: TGTTCCCAAGCGGGAGGGCCCTCGGAAGAGACCCAGTACTTC.

The gene calls are TRBV5-1 and TRBJ1-2, with no clear D. Deletions cut 5 bases from V and 2 bases from J, with 19 bases between. Germline CDR1 and CDR2: SGHRS and YFSETQ. The CDR3 sequence is 16 residues long. CDR3 in DNA: TGCGCCAGCAGTCCTACTTTAGGACTGAGAAACTATGGCTACACCTTC. Protein: CASSPTLGLRNYGYTF. The variable domain in full, completed from reference TRBV5-1 and TRBJ1-2, reads KAGVTQTPRYLIKTRGQQVTLSCSPISGHRSVSWYQQTPGQGLQFLFEYFSETQRNKGNFPGRFSGRQFSNSRSEMNVSTLELGDSALYLCASSPTLGLRNYGYTFGSGTRLTVV.

The sample holds one count of this clonotype. The CDR3 here is CAGRRGAEQYF. In nucleotides, the CDR3 is TGTGCCGGACGGAGGGGGGCCGAGCAGTACTTC. The rearrangement uses TRBV30 and TRBJ2-7, with D tentatively TRBD1 or TRBD2 (6 bases each). The germline V gene has CDR1 GTSNPN and CDR2 SVGIG (reference sequence). V was cut by 8 bases and J by 6 bases, with 14 bases left in between. This CDR3 is 11 amino acids long.

V is TRBV11-2 and J is TRBJ2-5; no clear D gene. Trimming stripped 0 bases from V and 4 bases from J, with 12 bases between. This CDR3 contains 15 residues. CDR1 and CDR2 from the germline V gene are SGHAT and FQNNGV. The CDR3 DNA follows: TGTGCCAGCAGCTTAGAGTCGCGAACGAGAGAGACCCAGTACTTC. Amino acid sequence: CASSLESRTRETQYF.

J is TRBJ1-2 and V is TRBV27; D remains unclear. The CDR3 length is 13 residues. Trimming took 0 bases from V and 1 from J, leaving 3 bases between them. Germline lookup yields CDR1 MNHEY and CDR2 SMNVEV (reference sequence). In DNA form, the CDR3 reads TGTGCCAGCAGTTTATCTGTTAACTATGGCTACACCTTC. Residues: CASSLSVNYGYTF.

V usage is TRBV5-4 and J usage is TRBJ2-7; TRBD1 matches at 9 bases. The junction had 4 bases not matched to a gene; V was cut back by 0 bases and J by 6 bases. Per the germline V gene, CDR1 is SGHNT and CDR2 is YYREEE (reference sequence). The CDR3 is 14 amino acids. In DNA, the CDR3 is TGTGCCAGCAGCTTGGGACAGGGGGTCTCCGAGCAGTACTTC. Protein sequence: CASSLGQGVSEQYF.

This clonotype was detected only once. J is TRBJ2-7 and V is TRBV2; 10 bases map to TRBD2. The CDR3 is 15 amino acids. Trimming took 8 bases from V and 4 from J; bases not matched to a gene: 11. The germline V gene encodes CDR1 SNHLY and CDR2 FYNNEI. The CDR3 DNA follows: TGTGCCAGCTACGTCAGGACTAGCGGAGTTTACGAGCAGTACTTC. Encoded protein: CASYVRTSGVYEQYF.

The chain uses TRBV19 and TRBJ2-7, with TRBD2 identical over 8 bases. J lost 2 bases, V lost 1 base, and 1 base had no gene match. Per germline, CDR1 LNHDA and CDR2 SQIVND (reference sequence). The CDR3 consists of 14 residues. The CDR3 DNA is TGTGCCAGTAGTATAGCGGGGGGGCCCTACGAGCAGTACTTC. As protein: CASSIAGGPYEQYF.

The chain employs TRBV7-9 and TRBJ1-2, with D unclear. In germline, CDR1 is SEHNR, CDR2 FQNEAQ (reference sequence). The CDR3 contains 13 residues. Trimming cost V 6 bases and J 6 bases, with 14 bases left between them. The DNA for the CDR3 is TGTGCCAGCAGGCCCCCCGGGCCGGATGGCTACACCTTC. This translates into CASRPPGPDGYTF.

This chain connects TRBV5-4 to TRBJ2-1; a possible D gene is TRBD1 (6 bases). The germline CDR1 and CDR2 sequences are SGHNT and YYREEE (reference sequence). The CDR3 length is 14 residues. Trimming removed 5 bases at V and 0 bases at J, with 9 bases between. Here the CDR3 DNA reads TGTGCCAGCAGATCAGGGGACTCCTACAATGAGCAGTTCTTC. Residues: CASRSGDSYNEQFF. Full variable domain (rest looked up from reference TRBV5-4 and TRBJ2-1): ETGVTQSPTHLIKTRGQQVTLRCSSQSGHNTVSWYQQALGQGPQFIFQYYREEENGRGNFPPRFSGLQFPNYSSELNVNALELDDSALYLCASRSGDSYNEQFFGPGTRLTVL.

This chain uses TRBV20-1 with TRBJ1-2; D might be TRBD1 (5 bases). The CDR3 is 16 amino acids. From germline, CDR1 is DFQATT and CDR2 SNEGSKA (reference sequence). V was pared by 5 bases and J by 5 bases, with 24 bases between. CDR3 loop: CSAENPGTRMEYGYTF. CDR3 DNA sequence: TGCAGTGCTGAAAACCCTGGGACCCGCATGGAGTATGGCTACACCTTC.

The gene calls are TRBV30 and TRBJ1-5, with D unclear. The CDR3 has 12 residues. Germline V CDR1 and CDR2: GTSNPN, SVGIG (reference sequence). V was cut by 1 base and J by 2 bases, with 3 bases left in between. The CDR3 region has the DNA TGTGCCTGGAGTGCTCGCAATCAGCCCCAGCATTTT. As protein: CAWSARNQPQHF.

The gene calls are TRBV24-1 and TRBJ2-1; D is undetermined. The CDR3 consists of 11 residues. V lost 5 bases, J lost 5 bases, and 3 bases lay in between. Germline CDR1 KGHDR, CDR2 SFDVKD. In DNA, the CDR3 is TGTGCCACCAGTGGGGACAATGAGCAGTTCTTC. It codes for CATSGDNEQFF.

This chain uses TRBV7-9 with TRBJ2-1; TRBD2 matches 7 bases. J gave up 7 bases and V 1 base, and 7 bases lay outside the gene matches. The V gene's germline CDR1 is SEHNR and CDR2 FQNEAQ (reference sequence). This CDR3 region has 15 residues. CDR3 nucleotides: TGTGCCAGCAGCTTAGTCGGCGGGGGAGGGAATGAGCAGTTCTTC. Its translation is CASSLVGGGGNEQFF. The full variable domain, with the rest looked up from reference TRBV7-9 and TRBJ2-1, is DTGVSQNPRHKITKRGQNVTFRCDPISEHNRLYWYRQTLGQGPEFLTYFQNEAQLEKSRLLSDRFSAERPKGSFSTLEIQRTEQGDSAMYLCASSLVGGGGNEQFFGPGTRLTVL.

This chain connects TRBV2 to TRBJ2-1; perhaps TRBD2 as D (5 bases). Trimming removed 1 base from V and 7 bases from J, with 17 bases in between. The CDR3 length is 16 residues. From germline, CDR1 is SNHLY and CDR2 FYNNEI. The CDR3 loop reads CASSEVRTHPLNEQFF. In DNA, the CDR3 is TGTGCCAGCAGTGAAGTAAGGACTCACCCCTTGAATGAGCAGTTCTTC.

This rearrangement joins TRBV20-1 to TRBJ2-6, with D unresolved. Trimming removed 5 bases at V and 4 bases at J, with 12 bases between. The CDR3 contains 14 residues. Germline CDR1 is DFQATT and CDR2 is SNEGSKA (reference sequence). Here the CDR3 DNA reads TGCAGTGCTGCCAGTGGTGGCGGGGCCAACGTCCTGACTTTC. Translation: CSAASGGGANVLTF.

V and J are TRBV7-9 and TRBJ2-3; 11 bases line up with TRBD1. Germline CDR1 SEHNR, CDR2 FQNEAQ (reference sequence). The CDR3 extends over 17 amino acids. Losses at the gene ends were 6 bases for V and 2 bases for J; bases not matched to a gene: 10. DNA of the CDR3: TGTGCCAGCAGTTCGAGGGACAGGGGGGATACCACAGATACGCAGTATTTT. Protein: CASSSRDRGDTTDTQYF.

J is TRBJ1-2 and V is TRBV29-1, with D perhaps matching TRBD1 (6 bases). With 4 bases removed from V and 6 bases from J, the gap between germline ends came to 9 bases. Germline V CDR1 and CDR2: SQVTM, ANQGSEA. There are 11 residues in the CDR3. CDR3 region: CSVGTVDGYTF. The CDR3 DNA reads as TGCAGCGTTGGGACAGTGGATGGCTACACCTTC.

V is TRBV4-1 and J is TRBJ1-1, with D tentatively TRBD1 (5 bases). V shed 3 bases and J shed 3 bases, with 17 bases lying between them. CDR3 length equals 16 residues. CDR1 is MGHRA and CDR2 is YSYEKL in the germline V gene. The CDR3 nucleotides are TGCGCCAGCAGCCACAAGCCCGGCAGGGCGGACACTGAAGCTTTCTTT. Translating it yields CASSHKPGRADTEAFF.

This CDR3 reads CASSQRSSSTDTQYF. The CDR3 nucleotides are TGTGCCAGCAGTCAGCGGTCTTCTAGCACAGATACGCAGTATTTT. This chain links TRBV2 with TRBJ2-3; possible D gene TRBD2, 5 bases. Trimming pared 5 bases from V and 0 bases from J, leaving 12 bases between. The CDR3 is 15 amino acids. Germline lookup yields CDR1 SNHLY and CDR2 FYNNEI.

The chain has TRBV5-1 and TRBJ2-7; D is uncertain. The ends were cut back, 0 bases at V and 5 bases at J, with 9 bases in the middle. The CDR3 loop spans 13 amino acids. Germline V gives CDR1 SGHRS, CDR2 YFSETQ. CDR3 nucleotide sequence: TGCGCCAGCAGCTTGGGGAATCGGAACGAGCAGTACTTC. Its protein is CASSLGNRNEQYF.

This chain uses TRBV24-1 with TRBJ2-1; D unclear. Germline V gene lookup returns CDR1 KGHDR and CDR2 SFDVKD. The CDR3 sequence is 12 residues long. V was pared by 0 bases and J by 10 bases, with 6 bases between. In DNA form, the CDR3 reads TGTGCCACCAGTGATTTGGCCCACGAGCAGTTCTTC. This encodes CATSDLAHEQFF.

This clonotype occurred once. This chain connects TRBV20-1 to TRBJ1-5; 8 nucleotides line up with TRBD1. After removal of 3 bases from V and 10 bases from J, the junction contained 8 bases not matched to a gene. The CDR3 covers 13 residues. Germline V lookup: CDR1 DFQATT, CDR2 SNEGSKA (reference sequence). CDR3: CSASTGQGGPQHF. The DNA for the CDR3 is TGCAGTGCTAGCACCGGACAGGGTGGACCCCAGCATTTT.

This chain links TRBV7-9 with TRBJ1-4, with a tentative D call TRBD1 (6 bases). V dropped 3 bases and J dropped 3 bases, with 8 bases sitting between them. The germline V gene encodes CDR1 SEHNR and CDR2 FQNEAQ (reference sequence). The CDR3 spans 14 residues. In DNA form, the CDR3 reads TGTGCCAGCAGCTTGAACAGGGCTAATGAAAAACTGTTTTTT. It yields the protein CASSLNRANEKLFF. Full variable domain (rest looked up from reference TRBV7-9 and TRBJ1-4): DTGVSQNPRHKITKRGQNVTFRCDPISEHNRLYWYRQTLGQGPEFLTYFQNEAQLEKSRLLSDRFSAERPKGSFSTLEIQRTEQGDSAMYLCASSLNRANEKLFFGSGTQLSVL.